The present entry profiles one T cell receptor (beta chain) with its context. This entry is derived from a study of blood T cell repertoires in COVID-19. As for the study in general: Samples came from the United States, Italy and Spain, spanning acute and convalescent COVID-19. T cells, B-cell-depleted T cells, or PBMCs supplied cDNA or gDNA.

Profiling relied on immunoSEQ multiplex PCR, and the TCRdb table lists in-frame clones only, not all of them. The sample holds hundreds of thousands of clones, approximately 78% seen once. The CDR3 loop spans 14 amino acids. Trimming removed 6 bases from V and 7 bases from J, with 16 bases in between. Per germline, CDR1 SGHTA and CDR2 FQGNSA. The sequence was obtained from a woman in her sixties with active or convalescent COVID-19. Source material: peripheral blood. The V call is TRBV7-2, the J call TRBJ2-1, with TRBD2 as a possible D gene (5 bases). The DNA of the CDR3 is TGTGCCAGCAGTATAGGCGGGCCGATAAATGAGCAGTTCTTC. The encoded protein is CASSIGGPINEQFF. The full variable domain, its missing parts supplied by reference TRBV7-2 and TRBJ2-1, is GAGVSQSPSNKVTEKGKDVELRCDPISGHTALYWYRQSLGQGLEFLIYFQGNSAPDKSGLPSDRFSAERTGGSVSTLTIQRTQQEDSAVYLCASSIGGPINEQFFGPGTRLTVL.